The 8 T cell receptor beta chains below all came from one sample that was sequenced in a study of blood T cell repertoires in COVID-19. TCRdb's copy holds only in-frame clones and misses some; the assay was immunoSEQ multiplex PCR. This sample has under 150,000 clones, with under 90% found just once. Sequenced input: peripheral blood. The receptor set was obtained from a woman older than 75 in a cohort sampled during active or convalescent COVID-19.

In this sample, this clone turned up a few times. The sample has other DNA sequences that encode this CDR3 too. The chain joins TRBV5-4 to TRBJ1-2; D is possibly TRBD1 (6 bases). Germline CDR1 reads SGHNT; CDR2 reads YYREEE (reference sequence). CDR3 size: 12 residues. V lost 4 bases, J lost 7 bases, and 11 bases lay in between. CDR3 DNA sequence: TGTGCCAGCAGCCTGGGGGCTGGTGGCTACACCTTC. Translation: CASSLGAGGYTF.

The chain joins TRBV6-2 or TRBV6-3 to TRBJ2-1; 16 bases agree with TRBD2. Germline CDR1 MNHEY, CDR2 SVGEGT. V shed 7 bases, J shed 7 bases, and the junction held 7 bases outside the gene matches. The CDR3 is 16 amino acids. The CDR3 DNA is TGTGCCAGCACCCCACGGGGACTAGCGGGGGGGAATGAGCAGTTCTTC. This translates into CASTPRGLAGGNEQFF.

V gene TRBV19 combines with J gene TRBJ1-1; D gene unclear. This CDR3 spans 12 amino acids. Germline CDR1 reads LNHDA; CDR2 reads SQIVND (reference sequence). The V end lost 6 bases, the J end lost 0 bases, and 5 bases lay between the germline ends. The CDR3 coding sequence is TGTGCCAGTAGAGACATGAACACTGAAGCTTTCTTT. It codes for CASRDMNTEAFF.

The V and J genes are TRBV2 and TRBJ1-3, with a possible D match to TRBD1 (5 bases). CDR1 SNHLY and CDR2 FYNNEI come from the germline V gene. Trimming cost V 11 bases and J 4 bases, with 18 bases left between them. The CDR3 runs 14 residues. The CDR3 spells CASHGTGGGNTIYF. CDR3 bases: TGTGCCTCTCACGGGACGGGGGGAGGAAACACCATATATTTT.

The rearrangement links TRBV19 to TRBJ2-1, with TRBD2 matching 9 bases. The CDR3 sequence is 13 residues long. V trimming: 11 bases; J trimming: 5 bases; junction bases outside the gene matches: 7. Germline assignment: CDR1 LNHDA and CDR2 SQIVND (reference sequence). The CDR3 is CASLAGANNEQFF. The CDR3 DNA is TGTGCCTCCTTAGCGGGGGCAAACAATGAGCAGTTCTTC.

The chain is built from TRBV25-1 and TRBJ1-1; 7 bases line up with TRBD1. V trimming: 6 bases; J trimming: 3 bases; junction bases outside the gene matches: 7. Germline V gene sequence: CDR1 MGHDK, CDR2 SYGVNS. The CDR3 spans 14 residues. The CDR3 coding sequence is TGTGCCAGCAGCCTCACAGGGGACTACACTGAAGCTTTCTTT. It yields the protein CASSLTGDYTEAFF.

This rearrangement joins TRBV10-3 to TRBJ2-1; TRBD2 aligns across 9 bases. V lost 0 bases, J lost 2 bases, and 11 bases stayed unmatched. CDR1 and CDR2 from the germline V gene are ENHRY and SYGVKD. The CDR3 extends over 19 amino acids. CDR3 amino acids: CAISESFLAGKIPYNEQFF. CDR3 sequence (DNA): TGTGCCATCAGTGAGTCGTTCCTAGCGGGGAAAATACCCTACAATGAGCAGTTCTTC.

The rearrangement joins TRBV6-1 to TRBJ2-7; D gene ambiguous. The CDR3 length is 14 residues. Germline CDR1 MNHNS, CDR2 SASEGT. Trimming pared 3 bases from V and 2 bases from J, leaving 11 bases between. CDR3: CASSDTGPPYEQYF. CDR3 coding DNA: TGTGCCAGCAGTGATACCGGTCCCCCCTACGAGCAGTACTTC.